This T cell receptor (beta chain) emerged from a study of Graves' ophthalmopathy and Graves' hyperthyroidism. Findings of the study overall: Ophthalmopathy versus stable hyperthyroidism: 13-signature model gave 85% to 90% sensitivity, 81.08% specificity. The majority of expanded thyroid clonotypes above 0.001 frequency also occurred in blood.

In its sample, this clonotype was seen many times. The antigen is not known. This CDR3 is built from 15 residues. Trimming shortened V by 1 base and J by 8 bases, and 15 bases separated the two germline ends. Per the germline V gene, CDR1 is SGHTA and CDR2 is FQGNSA. From RNA, the CDR3 regions of TCR beta chains were amplified and sequenced. HTBI-primed RT-PCR formed the first round, and a multiplex PCR formed the second. In TCRdb, the multiplex PCR reads were re-called with MiXCR into one record per CDR3 protein. The sample records hundreds of thousands of distinct CDR3 sequences, 35% to 45% being singletons. Presentation of ophthalmopathy in the donors involved moderate-to-severe activity, CAS ≥3, NOSPECS ≥4 and a duration under 3 months. The PBMCs originated from more than 7.5 ml of fresh peripheral blood.

The gene calls are TRBV7-2 and TRBJ1-3; unclear D gene. The receptor comes from an adult man with Graves' ophthalmopathy. Source material: peripheral blood. The CDR3 reads CASSLGGLWADTIYF. The CDR3 DNA reads as TGTGCCAGCAGCTTAGGTGGGCTCTGGGCGGACACCATATATTTT.